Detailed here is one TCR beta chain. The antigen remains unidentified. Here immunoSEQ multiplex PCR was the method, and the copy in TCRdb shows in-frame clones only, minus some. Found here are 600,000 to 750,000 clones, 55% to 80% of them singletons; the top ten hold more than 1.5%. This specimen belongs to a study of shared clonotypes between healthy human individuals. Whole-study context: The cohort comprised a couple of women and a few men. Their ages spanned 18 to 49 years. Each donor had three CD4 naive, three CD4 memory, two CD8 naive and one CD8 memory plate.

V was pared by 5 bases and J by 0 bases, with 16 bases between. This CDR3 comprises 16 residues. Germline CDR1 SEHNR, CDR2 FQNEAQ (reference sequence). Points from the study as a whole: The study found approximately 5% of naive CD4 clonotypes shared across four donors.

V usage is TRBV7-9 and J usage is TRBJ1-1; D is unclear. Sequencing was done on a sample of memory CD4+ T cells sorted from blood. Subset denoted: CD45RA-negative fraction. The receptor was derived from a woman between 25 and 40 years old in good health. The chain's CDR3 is CASSPASGWVNTEAFF. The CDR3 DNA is TGTGCCAGCAGCCCCGCGTCAGGTTGGGTGAACACTGAAGCTTTCTTT.